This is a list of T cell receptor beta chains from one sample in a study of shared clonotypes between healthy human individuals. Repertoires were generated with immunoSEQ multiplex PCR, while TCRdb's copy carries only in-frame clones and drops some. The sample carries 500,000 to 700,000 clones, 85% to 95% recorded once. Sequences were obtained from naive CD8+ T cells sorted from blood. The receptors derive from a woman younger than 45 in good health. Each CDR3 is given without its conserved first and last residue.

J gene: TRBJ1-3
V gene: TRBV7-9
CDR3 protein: ASSPRTGGDLTGNTIY

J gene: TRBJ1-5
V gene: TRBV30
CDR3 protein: AWSLGQGNQPQH

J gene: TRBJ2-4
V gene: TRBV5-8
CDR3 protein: ASSPDRGHRAIQY

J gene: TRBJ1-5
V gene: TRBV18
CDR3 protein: ASSPGTGWNQPQH

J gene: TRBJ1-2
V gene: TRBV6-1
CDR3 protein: ASSDLGAYGYT

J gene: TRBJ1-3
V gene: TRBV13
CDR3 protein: ASSYYDSSGNTIY

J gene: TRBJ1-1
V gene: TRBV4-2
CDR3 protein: ASSQVEGREAF

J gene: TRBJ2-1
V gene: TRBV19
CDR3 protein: ASSLSYNEQF

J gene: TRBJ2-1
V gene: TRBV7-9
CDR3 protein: ASSVGLVEQF

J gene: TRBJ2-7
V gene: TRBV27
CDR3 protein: ASSQTSHEQY

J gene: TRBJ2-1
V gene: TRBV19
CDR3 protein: ASQNGIYNEQF

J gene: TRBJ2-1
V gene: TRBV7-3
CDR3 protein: ASSLSGSLSYNEQF

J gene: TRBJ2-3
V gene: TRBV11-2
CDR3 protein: ASSFTSVNPSSTDTQY

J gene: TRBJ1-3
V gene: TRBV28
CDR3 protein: ASSSGNTIY

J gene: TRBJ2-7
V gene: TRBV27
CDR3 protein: ASSLLIIVWDIRYEQY

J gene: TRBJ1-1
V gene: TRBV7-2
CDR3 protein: ASSLAGAGQNTEAF

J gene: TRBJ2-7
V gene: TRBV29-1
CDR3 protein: SGARTYPYEQY

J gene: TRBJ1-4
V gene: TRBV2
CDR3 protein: ASREGHWEKLF

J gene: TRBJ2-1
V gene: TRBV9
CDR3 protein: ASSVSGTSYNEQF

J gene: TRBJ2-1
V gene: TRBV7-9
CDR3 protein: ASSLVEREGLNEQF

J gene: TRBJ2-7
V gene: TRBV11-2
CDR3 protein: ASSLFPVEQY

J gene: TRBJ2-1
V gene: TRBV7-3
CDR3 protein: ASSLLAGLYNEQF

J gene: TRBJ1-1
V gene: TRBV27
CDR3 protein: ASSLMGSNTEAF

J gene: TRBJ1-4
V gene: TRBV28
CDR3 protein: ASSLLRGEKLF

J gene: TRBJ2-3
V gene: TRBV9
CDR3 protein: ASSLGRSGPGTDTQY

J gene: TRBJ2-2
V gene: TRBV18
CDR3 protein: ASSPRETFGTGELF

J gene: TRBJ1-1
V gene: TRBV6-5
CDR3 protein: ASSYLRGVNTEAF